The present TCR beta chain was sequenced within a study of blood T cell repertoires in COVID-19. Study details: Samples of COVID-19 (acute and convalescent) were obtained from the United States, Italy and Spain. From T cells, B-cell-depleted T cells, or PBMCs came the material, which was cDNA or gDNA.

Sequencing used immunoSEQ multiplex PCR; TCRdb keeps in-frame clones, though not all of them. Of hundreds of thousands of clones in the sample, roughly 90% were seen once. The CDR3 extends over 15 amino acids. The germline V gene has CDR1 MGHRA and CDR2 YSYEKL. Losses at the gene ends were 2 bases for V and 2 bases for J; bases not matched to a gene: 1. Seattle researchers signed up patients amid active infection and tracked them longitudinally. This TCR was sampled from a woman in her seventies with COVID-19, enrolled during active disease. This chain connects TRBV4-1 to TRBJ2-1; 9 positions match TRBD2. Sequencing was done on a sample of peripheral blood. The CDR3 protein is CASSQSGGPYNEQFF. The CDR3 DNA is TGCGCCAGCAGCCAAAGCGGGGGGCCCTACAATGAGCAGTTCTTC.